This TCR beta chain emerged from a study of blood T cell repertoires in COVID-19. Study context: Samples representing acute and convalescent COVID-19 were sourced from the United States, Italy and Spain. T cells, B-cell-depleted T cells, or PBMCs provided the cDNA or gDNA that served as material.

V lost 4 bases to trimming and J lost 3 bases, with 17 bases between them. From germline, CDR1 is SGDLS and CDR2 YYNGEE. The CDR3 extends over 15 amino acids. Sequenced by immunoSEQ multiplex PCR; TCRdb stores in-frame clones only, minus some. The sample carries roughly 140,000 clones, about four fifths recorded once. The J gene is TRBJ2-7, the V gene TRBV9; a possible D gene is TRBD1 (6 bases). This receptor was obtained from a human donor with acute or convalescent COVID-19. The donor label of this sample is uncertain. The specimen was peripheral blood. The CDR3 protein is CASSQRDTAYYEQYF. Written as DNA, the CDR3 is TGTGCCAGCAGCCAGAGGGACACGGCCTACTACGAGCAGTACTTC.